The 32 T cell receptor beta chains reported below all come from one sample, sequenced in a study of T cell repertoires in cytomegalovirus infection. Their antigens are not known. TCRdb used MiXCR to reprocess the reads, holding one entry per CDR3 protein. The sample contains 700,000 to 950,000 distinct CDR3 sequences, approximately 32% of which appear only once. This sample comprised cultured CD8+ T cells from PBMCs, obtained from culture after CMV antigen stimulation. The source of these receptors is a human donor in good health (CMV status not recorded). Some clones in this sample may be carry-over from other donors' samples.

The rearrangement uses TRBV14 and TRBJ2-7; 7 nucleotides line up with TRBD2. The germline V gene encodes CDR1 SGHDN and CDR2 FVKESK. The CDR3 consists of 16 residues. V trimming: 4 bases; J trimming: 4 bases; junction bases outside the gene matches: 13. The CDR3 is CASSLRGEGRSYEQYF. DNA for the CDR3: TGTGCCAGCAGCCTCCGAGGGGAGGGGCGCTCATACGAGCAGTACTTC.

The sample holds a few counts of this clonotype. DNA for the CDR3: TGTGCCAGCAACCAGCTCCGGGACTCCTGGACCCAGTACTTC. Residues: CASNQLRDSWTQYF. This sequence joins TRBV11-2 and TRBJ2-5; tentatively, D is TRBD2 (6 bases). CDR1 and CDR2 from the germline V gene are SGHAT and FQNNGV. V was pared by 7 bases and J by 7 bases, with 19 bases between. CDR3 length: 14 amino acids. The variable domain in full, completed from reference TRBV11-2 and TRBJ2-5, reads EAGVAQSPRYKIIEKRQSVAFWCNPISGHATLYWYQQILGQGPKLLIQFQNNGVVDDSQLPKDRFSAERLKGVDSTLKIQPAKLEDSAVYLCASNQLRDSWTQYFGPGTRLLVL.

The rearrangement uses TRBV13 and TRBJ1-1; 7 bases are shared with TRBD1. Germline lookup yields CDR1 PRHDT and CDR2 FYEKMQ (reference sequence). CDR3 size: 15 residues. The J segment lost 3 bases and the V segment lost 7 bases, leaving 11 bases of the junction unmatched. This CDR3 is CASIARGRGHTEAFF. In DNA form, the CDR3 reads TGTGCCAGCATCGCGAGGGGGAGGGGGCACACTGAAGCTTTCTTT. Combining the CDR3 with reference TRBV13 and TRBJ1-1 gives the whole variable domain AAGVIQSPRHLIKEKRETATLKCYPIPRHDTVYWYQQGPGQDPQFLISFYEKMQSDKGSIPDRFSAQQFSDYHSELNMSSLELGDSALYFCASIARGRGHTEAFFGQGTRLTVV.

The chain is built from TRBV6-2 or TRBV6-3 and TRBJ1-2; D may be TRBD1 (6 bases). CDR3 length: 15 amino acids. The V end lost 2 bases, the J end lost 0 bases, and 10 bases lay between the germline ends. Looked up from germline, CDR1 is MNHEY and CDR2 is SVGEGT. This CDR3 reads CASSYVDRANYGYTF. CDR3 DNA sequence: TGTGCCAGCAGTTACGTGGACAGAGCTAACTATGGCTACACCTTC.

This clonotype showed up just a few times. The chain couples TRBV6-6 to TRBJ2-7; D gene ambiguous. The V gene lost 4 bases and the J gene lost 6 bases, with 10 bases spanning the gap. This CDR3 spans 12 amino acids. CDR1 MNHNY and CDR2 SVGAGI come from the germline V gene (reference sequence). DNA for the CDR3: TGTGCCAGCAGTTCCTCTGTACCCGAGCAGTACTTC. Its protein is CASSSSVPEQYF.

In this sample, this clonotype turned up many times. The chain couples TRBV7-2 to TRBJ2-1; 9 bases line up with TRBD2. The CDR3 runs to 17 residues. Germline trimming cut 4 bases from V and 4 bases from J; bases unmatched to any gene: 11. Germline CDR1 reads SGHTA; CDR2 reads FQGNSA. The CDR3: CASSSGGGAGVYNEQFF. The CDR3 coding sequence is TGTGCCAGCAGCTCCGGCGGGGGGGCGGGGGTATACAATGAGCAGTTCTTC.

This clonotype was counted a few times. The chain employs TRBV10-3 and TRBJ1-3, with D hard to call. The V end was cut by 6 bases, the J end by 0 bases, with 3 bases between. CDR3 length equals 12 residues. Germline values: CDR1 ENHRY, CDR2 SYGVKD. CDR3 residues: CAIRDSGNTIYF. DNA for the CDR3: TGTGCCATCAGGGACTCTGGAAACACCATATATTTT.

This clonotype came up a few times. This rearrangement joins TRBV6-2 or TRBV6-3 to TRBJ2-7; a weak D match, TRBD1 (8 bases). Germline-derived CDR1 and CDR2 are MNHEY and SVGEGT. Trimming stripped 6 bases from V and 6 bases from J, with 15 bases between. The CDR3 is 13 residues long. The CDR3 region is CASRYTGGVEQYV. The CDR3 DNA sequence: TGTGCCAGCAGGTACACAGGGGGGGTCGAGCAGTACGTC.

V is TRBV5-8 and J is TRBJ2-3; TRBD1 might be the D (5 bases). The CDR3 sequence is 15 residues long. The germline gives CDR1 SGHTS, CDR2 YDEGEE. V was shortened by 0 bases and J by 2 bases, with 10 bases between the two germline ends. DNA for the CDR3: TGTGCCAGCAGCTTGGGACAGCAGCCCACAGATACGCAGTATTTT. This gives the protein CASSLGQQPTDTQYF.

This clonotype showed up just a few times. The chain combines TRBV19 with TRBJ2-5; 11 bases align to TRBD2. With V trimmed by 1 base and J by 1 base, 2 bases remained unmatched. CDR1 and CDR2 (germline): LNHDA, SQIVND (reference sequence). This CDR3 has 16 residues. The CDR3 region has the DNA TGTGCCAGTAGTATAGGACTAGCGGGGACCCAAGAGACCCAGTACTTC. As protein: CASSIGLAGTQETQYF.

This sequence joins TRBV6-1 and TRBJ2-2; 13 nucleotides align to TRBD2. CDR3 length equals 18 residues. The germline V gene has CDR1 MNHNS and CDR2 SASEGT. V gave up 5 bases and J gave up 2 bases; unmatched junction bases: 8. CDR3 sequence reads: CASSSQLAGGPNTGELFF. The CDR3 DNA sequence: TGTGCCAGCAGTTCTCAACTAGCGGGGGGGCCCAACACCGGGGAGCTGTTTTTT.

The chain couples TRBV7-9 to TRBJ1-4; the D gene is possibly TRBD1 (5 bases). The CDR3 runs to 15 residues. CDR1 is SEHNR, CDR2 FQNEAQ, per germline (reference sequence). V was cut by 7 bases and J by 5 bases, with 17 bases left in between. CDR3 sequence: CASTGLGRENEKLFF. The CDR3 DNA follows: TGTGCCAGCACCGGATTGGGGCGAGAGAATGAAAAACTGTTTTTT.

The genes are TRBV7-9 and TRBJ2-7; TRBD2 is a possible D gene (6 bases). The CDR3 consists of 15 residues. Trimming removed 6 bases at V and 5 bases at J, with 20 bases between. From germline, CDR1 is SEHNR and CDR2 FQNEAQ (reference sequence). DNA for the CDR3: TGTGCCAGCAGTTCATTTCTGGAATCGGGGGACGAGCAGTACTTC. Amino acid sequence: CASSSFLESGDEQYF.

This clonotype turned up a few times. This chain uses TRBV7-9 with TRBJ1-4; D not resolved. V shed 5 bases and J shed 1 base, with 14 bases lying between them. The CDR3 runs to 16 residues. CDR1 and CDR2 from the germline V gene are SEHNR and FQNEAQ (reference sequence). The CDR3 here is CASSLTDGITNEKLFF. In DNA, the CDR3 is TGTGCCAGCAGCCTTACAGACGGGATAACTAATGAAAAACTGTTTTTT.

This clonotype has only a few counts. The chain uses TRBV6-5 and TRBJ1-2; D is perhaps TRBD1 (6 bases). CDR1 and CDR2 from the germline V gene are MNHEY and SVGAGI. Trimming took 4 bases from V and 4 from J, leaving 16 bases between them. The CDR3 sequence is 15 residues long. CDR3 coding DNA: TGTGCCAGCAGTTCCCGCGGACAGTTATTCTATGGCTACACCTTC. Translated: CASSSRGQLFYGYTF.

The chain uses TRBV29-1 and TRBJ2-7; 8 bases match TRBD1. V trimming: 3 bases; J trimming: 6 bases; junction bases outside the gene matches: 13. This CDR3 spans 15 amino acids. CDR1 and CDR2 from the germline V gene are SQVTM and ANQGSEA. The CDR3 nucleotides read TGCAGCGTTGATCCCGGACAGGGTATCGGAGGCGAGCAGTACTTC. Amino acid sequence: CSVDPGQGIGGEQYF.

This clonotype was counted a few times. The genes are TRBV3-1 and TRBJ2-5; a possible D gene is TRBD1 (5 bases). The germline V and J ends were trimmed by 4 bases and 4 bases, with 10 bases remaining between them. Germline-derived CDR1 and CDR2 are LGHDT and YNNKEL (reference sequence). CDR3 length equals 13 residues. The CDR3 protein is CASSRKRGETQYF. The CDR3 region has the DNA TGTGCCAGCAGCCGGAAAAGGGGAGAGACCCAGTACTTC.

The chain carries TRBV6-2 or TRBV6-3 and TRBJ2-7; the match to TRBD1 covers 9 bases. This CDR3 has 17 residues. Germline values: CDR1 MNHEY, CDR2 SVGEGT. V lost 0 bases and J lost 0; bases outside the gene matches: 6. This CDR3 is CASSYSIRDRASYEQYV. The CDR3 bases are TGTGCCAGCAGTTACTCAATCCGGGACAGGGCCTCCTACGAGCAGTACGTC.

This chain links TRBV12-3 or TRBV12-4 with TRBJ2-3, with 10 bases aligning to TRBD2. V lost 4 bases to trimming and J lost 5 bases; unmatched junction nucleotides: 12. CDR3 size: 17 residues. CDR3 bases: TGTGCCAGCAGTTCCCATCTAGCGGGGGCCAGGGGAGATACGCAGTATTTT. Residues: CASSSHLAGARGDTQYF.

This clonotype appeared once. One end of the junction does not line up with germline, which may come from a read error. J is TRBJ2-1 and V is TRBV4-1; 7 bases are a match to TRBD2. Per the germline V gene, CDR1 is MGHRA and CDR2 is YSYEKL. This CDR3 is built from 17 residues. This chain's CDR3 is CARSPRSGESSYNEQFF. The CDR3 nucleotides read TGCGCCAGGAGCCCACGAAGCGGGGAGAGCTCCTACAATGAGCAGTTCTTC.

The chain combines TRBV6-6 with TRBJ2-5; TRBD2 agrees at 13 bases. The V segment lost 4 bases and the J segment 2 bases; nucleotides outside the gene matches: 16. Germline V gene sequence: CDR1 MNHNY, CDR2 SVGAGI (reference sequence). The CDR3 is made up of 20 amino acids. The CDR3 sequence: CASSSRDWTSGGRYQETQYF. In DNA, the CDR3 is TGTGCCAGCAGTTCTCGGGATTGGACTAGCGGGGGCCGGTATCAAGAGACCCAGTACTTC.

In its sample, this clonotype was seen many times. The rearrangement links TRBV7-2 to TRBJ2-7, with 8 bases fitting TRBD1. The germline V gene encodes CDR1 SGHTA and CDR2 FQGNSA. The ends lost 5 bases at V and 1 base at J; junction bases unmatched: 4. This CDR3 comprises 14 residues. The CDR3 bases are TGTGCCAGCAGCCCAGGGGGCATGTCCTACGAGCAGTACGTC. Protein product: CASSPGGMSYEQYV.

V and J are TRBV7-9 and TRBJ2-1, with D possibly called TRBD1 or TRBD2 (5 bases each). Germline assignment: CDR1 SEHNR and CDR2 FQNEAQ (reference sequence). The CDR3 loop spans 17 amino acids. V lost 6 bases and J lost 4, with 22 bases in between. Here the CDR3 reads CASSLRARGPTYNEQFF. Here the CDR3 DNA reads TGTGCCAGCAGTCTCAGGGCCCGCGGGCCCACGTACAATGAGCAGTTCTTC. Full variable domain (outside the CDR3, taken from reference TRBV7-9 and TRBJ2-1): DTGVSQNPRHKITKRGQNVTFRCDPISEHNRLYWYRQTLGQGPEFLTYFQNEAQLEKSRLLSDRFSAERPKGSFSTLEIQRTEQGDSAMYLCASSLRARGPTYNEQFFGPGTRLTVL.

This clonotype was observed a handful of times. The CDR3 coding sequence is TGTGCCAGCAGTACGGGACAGGCAACGAACACCGGGGAGCTGTTTTTT. It codes for CASSTGQATNTGELFF. V gene TRBV27 combines with J gene TRBJ2-2, with 8 bases that match TRBD1. The V gene's germline CDR1 is MNHEY and CDR2 SMNVEV (reference sequence). The V gene end was trimmed by 5 bases and the J gene end by 0 bases; junction bases not matched to a gene: 5. CDR3 size: 16 residues.

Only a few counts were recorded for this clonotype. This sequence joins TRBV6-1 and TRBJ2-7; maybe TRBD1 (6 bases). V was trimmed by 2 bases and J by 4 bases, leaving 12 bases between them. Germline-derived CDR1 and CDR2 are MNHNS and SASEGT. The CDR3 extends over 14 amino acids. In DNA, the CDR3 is TGTGCCAGCAGTGAACTGGGGGCGGTATACGAGCAGTACGTC. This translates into CASSELGAVYEQYV.

CDR3 in amino acids: CASSSVSGPRSMNEQFF. For the CDR3, the DNA is TGTGCCAGTAGTTCGGTTAGTGGGCCTAGATCAATGAATGAGCAGTTCTTC. The V and J genes are TRBV19 and TRBJ2-1; no definite D call. The CDR3 runs 17 residues. Germline CDR1 reads LNHDA; CDR2 reads SQIVND (reference sequence). V gave up 5 bases and J gave up 7 bases, with 24 bases separating them.

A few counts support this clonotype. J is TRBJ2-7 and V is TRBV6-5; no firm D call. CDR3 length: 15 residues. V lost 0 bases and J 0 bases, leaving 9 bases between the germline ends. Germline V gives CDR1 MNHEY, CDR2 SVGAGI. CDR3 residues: CASSYSMSASYEQYF. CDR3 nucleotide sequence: TGTGCCAGCAGTTACTCGATGTCGGCCTCCTACGAGCAGTACTTC.

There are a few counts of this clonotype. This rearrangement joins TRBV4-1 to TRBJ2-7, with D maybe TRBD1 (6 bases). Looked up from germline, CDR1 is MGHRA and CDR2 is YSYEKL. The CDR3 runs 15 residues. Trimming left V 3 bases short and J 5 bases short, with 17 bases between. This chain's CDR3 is CASSQQPDRTDEQYF. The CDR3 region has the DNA TGCGCCAGCAGCCAGCAACCGGACAGAACAGACGAGCAGTACTTC.

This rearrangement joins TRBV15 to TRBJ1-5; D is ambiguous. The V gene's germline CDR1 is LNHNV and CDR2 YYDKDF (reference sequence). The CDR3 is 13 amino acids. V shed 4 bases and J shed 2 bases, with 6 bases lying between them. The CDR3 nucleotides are TGTGCCACCAGCACCAGTGGCAATCAGCCCCAGCATTTT. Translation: CATSTSGNQPQHF. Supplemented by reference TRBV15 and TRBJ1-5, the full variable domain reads DAMVIQNPRYQVTQFGKPVTLSCSQTLNHNVMYWYQQKSSQAPKLLFHYYDKDFNNEADTPDNFQSRRPNTSFCFLDIRSPGLGDTAMYLCATSTSGNQPQHFGDGTRLSIL.

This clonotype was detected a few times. CDR3 nucleotide sequence: TGTGCCAGCAGTAACCTAGGAGTTCCGGCGGAGACCCAGTACTTC. This sequence encodes CASSNLGVPAETQYF. The V gene is TRBV6-5, the J gene TRBJ2-5; D call uncertain. There are 15 residues in the CDR3. Trimming shortened V by 5 bases and J by 5 bases, and 18 bases separated the two germline ends. The germline gives CDR1 MNHEY, CDR2 SVGAGI.

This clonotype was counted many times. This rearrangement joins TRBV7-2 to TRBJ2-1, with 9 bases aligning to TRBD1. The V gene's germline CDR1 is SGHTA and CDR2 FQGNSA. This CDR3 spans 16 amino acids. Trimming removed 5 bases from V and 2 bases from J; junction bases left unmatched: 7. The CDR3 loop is CASSDSGQGTYNEQFF. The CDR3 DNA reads TGTGCCAGCAGCGATTCGGGACAGGGAACCTACAATGAGCAGTTCTTC.

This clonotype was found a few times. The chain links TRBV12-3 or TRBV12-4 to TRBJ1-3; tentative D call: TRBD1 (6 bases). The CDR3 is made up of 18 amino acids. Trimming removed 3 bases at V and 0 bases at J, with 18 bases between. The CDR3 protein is CASSFLRDTALSGNTIYF. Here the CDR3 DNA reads TGTGCCAGCAGTTTTCTCCGGGACACGGCACTCTCTGGAAACACCATATATTTT.